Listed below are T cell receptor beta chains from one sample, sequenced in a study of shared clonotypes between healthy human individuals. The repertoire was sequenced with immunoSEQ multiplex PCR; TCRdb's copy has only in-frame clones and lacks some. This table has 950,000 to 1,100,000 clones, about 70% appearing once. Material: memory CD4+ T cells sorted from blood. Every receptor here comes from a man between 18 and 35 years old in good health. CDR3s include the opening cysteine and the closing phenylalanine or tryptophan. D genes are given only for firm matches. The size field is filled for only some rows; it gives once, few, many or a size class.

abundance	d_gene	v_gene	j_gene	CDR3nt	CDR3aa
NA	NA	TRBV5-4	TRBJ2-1	TGTGCCAGCAGCTTACCGACTCAAAATGAGCAGTTCTTC	CASSLPTQNEQFF
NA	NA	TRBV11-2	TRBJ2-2	TGTGCCAGCAGCTTGGACGACCACACCGGGGAGCTGTTTTTT	CASSLDDHTGELFF
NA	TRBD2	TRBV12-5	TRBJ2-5	TGTGCTAGTGGTTCGACCCTCCGGGGGGGACTAGCGGGAACAGAAGAGACCCAGTACTTC	CASGSTLRGGLAGTEETQYF
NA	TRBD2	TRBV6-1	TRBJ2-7	TGTGCCAGTCGCCCGACCGGGACTAGCGGCTACGAGCAGTACTTC	CASRPTGTSGYEQYF
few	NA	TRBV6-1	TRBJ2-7	TGTGCCATCGTTAGCGGCACCCGCACCGAGCAGTACTTC	CAIVSGTRTEQYF
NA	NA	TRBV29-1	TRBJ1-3	TGCAGCGTTGAAACTGGACAGCGTACCTCTGGAAACACCATATATTTT	CSVETGQRTSGNTIYF
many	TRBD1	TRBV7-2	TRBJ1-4	TGTGCCACCGATACAGGGGCAAATGAAAAACTGTTTTTT	CATDTGANEKLFF
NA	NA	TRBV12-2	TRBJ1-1	TGTGCAAGTCGTCGACAGGGCCTTTCCACTGAAGCTTTCTTT	CASRRQGLSTEAFF
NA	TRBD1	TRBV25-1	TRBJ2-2	TGTGCCAGCAGTGCGATGACAGGGGCCACCGGGGAGCTGTTTTTT	CASSAMTGATGELFF
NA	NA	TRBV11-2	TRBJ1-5	TGTGCCAGCAGCTTAGCATCAGGGGTTCAGCCCCAGCATTTT	CASSLASGVQPQHF
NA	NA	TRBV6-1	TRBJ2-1	TGTGCCAGCAGTGAGGAGGGAGCCATCCATGAGCAGTTCTTC	CASSEEGAIHEQFF
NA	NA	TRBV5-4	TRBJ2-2	TGTGCCAGCAGCAAGGCCTTTAACAGGGGCGGGGACACCGGGGAGCTGTTTTTT	CASSKAFNRGGDTGELFF
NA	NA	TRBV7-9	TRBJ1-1	TGTGCCAGCAGCCCCTCGGGGGGAAGCACTGAAGCTTTCTTT	CASSPSGGSTEAFF
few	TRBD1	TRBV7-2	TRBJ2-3	TGTGCCAGCAGCTTGCTGGGACAGGGGGCAGATACGCAGTATTTT	CASSLLGQGADTQYF
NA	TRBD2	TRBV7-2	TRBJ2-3	TGTGCCAGCAGCTTCCCGGGGGGATACACAGATACGCAGTATTTT	CASSFPGGYTDTQYF
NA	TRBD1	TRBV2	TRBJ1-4	TGTGCCAGCAGATTCCAGGGGGGATATAATGAAAAACTGTTTTTT	CASRFQGGYNEKLFF
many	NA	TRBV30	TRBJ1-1	TGTGCCTGGAAGCCCATGAACACTGAAGCTTTCTTT	CAWKPMNTEAFF
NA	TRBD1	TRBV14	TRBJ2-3	TGTGCCAGCAGCCCCGACAGGGGGTACACAGATACGCAGTATTTT	CASSPDRGYTDTQYF
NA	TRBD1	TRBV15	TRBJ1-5	TGTGCCACCAGCAGAGTGCAGGGGGCCGGGCAGCCCCAGCATTTT	CATSRVQGAGQPQHF
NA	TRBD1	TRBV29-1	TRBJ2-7	TGCAGCACCAGGACAGGGGAGGTCGAGCAGTACTTC	CSTRTGEVEQYF
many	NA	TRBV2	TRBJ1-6	TGTGCCAGCAGCGACCACAGGAGCTCCTATAATTCACCCCTCCACTTT	CASSDHRSSYNSPLHF
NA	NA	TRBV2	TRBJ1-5	TGTGCCAGCAGCTCAGGGGAAAATAGCAATCAGCCCCAGCATTTT	CASSSGENSNQPQHF
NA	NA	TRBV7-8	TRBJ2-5	TGTGCCAGCAGCTTAGCGGCCCTAATAAGGGAGACCCAGTACTTC	CASSLAALIRETQYF
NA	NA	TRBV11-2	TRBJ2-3	TGTGCCAGCAGCTTAGGGTGGGGGGTTCGCACAGATACGCAGTATTTT	CASSLGWGVRTDTQYF
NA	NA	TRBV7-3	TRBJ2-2	TGTGCCAGCAGCTACCAGGACGGGGAGCTGTTTTTT	CASSYQDGELFF
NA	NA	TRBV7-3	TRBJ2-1	TGTGCCAGCAGCCCCGAGGGACACAATGAGCAGTTCTTC	CASSPEGHNEQFF